This T cell receptor (beta chain) was recorded in a study of T cell responses to AZD1222 COVID-19 vaccine. Trimming left V 2 bases short and J 0 bases short, with 11 bases between. The CDR3 covers 16 residues. The V gene's germline CDR1 is MRHNA and CDR2 SNTAGT. The assay was immunoSEQ multiplex PCR, and TCRdb's table has in-frame clones only and misses some. The table records over 65,000 clones, less than 90% of them present only once. The rearrangement joins TRBV6-4 to TRBJ2-1; D remains unclear. Material: peripheral blood, obtained on day 0 of AZD1222 vaccination. This sequence was found in an adult in good health. The CDR3 is CASSDGQASSYNEQFF. The CDR3 DNA reads TGTGCCAGCAGTGACGGTCAGGCCAGCTCCTACAATGAGCAGTTCTTC.